The next 9 T cell receptor beta chains were all read from a single sample in a study of blood T cell repertoires in COVID-19. TCRdb's copy holds only in-frame clones and misses some; the assay was immunoSEQ multiplex PCR. The sample holds 75,000 to 100,000 clones; around nine tenths are singletons and the top ten take roughly 20%. Sequenced sample: peripheral blood. These receptors were obtained from an elderly woman with acute or convalescent COVID-19.

This clone has just a few counts. The chain is built from TRBV10-3 and TRBJ2-1, with 9 bases aligning to TRBD1. The CDR3 runs 13 residues. Per the germline V gene, CDR1 is ENHRY and CDR2 is SYGVKD. V dropped 6 bases and J dropped 12; count of bases not matched to a gene: 9. CDR3 loop: CAIRGQGGGGQFF. In nucleotides, the CDR3 is TGTGCCATCAGGGGACAGGGAGGCGGTGGGCAGTTCTTC.

This chain connects TRBV3-1 (or the pseudogene TRBV3-2) to TRBJ2-7; D perhaps matches TRBD1 (5 bases). This CDR3 region has 14 residues. Per germline, CDR1 LGHDT and CDR2 YNNKEL (reference sequence). V was trimmed by 4 bases and J by 6 bases, leaving 16 bases between them. In DNA form, the CDR3 reads TGTGCCAGCAGCCCCTTCACAGGAACGGGCGAGCAGTACTTC. Translating gives CASSPFTGTGEQYF.

This chain connects TRBV11-2 to TRBJ2-7; D uncertain. Per germline, CDR1 SGHAT and CDR2 FQNNGV. The CDR3 has 12 amino acids. The V end lost 7 bases, the J end lost 0 bases, and 7 bases lay between the germline ends. The CDR3 loop reads CASTQVSYEQYF. CDR3 DNA sequence: TGTGCCAGCACCCAGGTCTCCTACGAGCAGTACTTC.

The V and J genes are TRBV2 and TRBJ2-7; D call uncertain. Trimming removed 7 bases from V and 4 bases from J, with 17 bases in between. The CDR3 has 14 residues. Germline V gene sequence: CDR1 SNHLY, CDR2 FYNNEI. This chain's CDR3 is CASTPGIARYEQYF. The CDR3 coding sequence is TGTGCCAGCACCCCAGGAATCGCCCGGTACGAGCAGTACTTC.

This chain joins TRBV6-5 and TRBJ1-2; 8 nucleotides align to TRBD1. The CDR3 is 12 amino acids. V lost 4 bases, J lost 6 bases, and 1 base stayed unmatched. Germline-derived CDR1 and CDR2 are MNHEY and SVGAGI. The CDR3 protein is CASSWTGHGYTF. The CDR3 DNA reads as TGTGCCAGCAGTTGGACAGGGCATGGCTACACCTTC.

The chain links TRBV19 to TRBJ1-1; 7 bases map to TRBD1. With V trimmed by 1 base and J by 1 base, 0 bases remained unmatched. Per germline, CDR1 LNHDA and CDR2 SQIVND (reference sequence). CDR3 length: 14 residues. The CDR3 nucleotides read TGTGCCAGTAGTATAGGACAGGGGAACACTGAAGCTTTCTTT. Residues: CASSIGQGNTEAFF.

The CDR3 loop is CASSIKGQAAYEQYF. In DNA form, the CDR3 reads TGTGCCAGCAGTATTAAGGGACAGGCGGCCTACGAGCAGTACTTC. The genes are TRBV6-5 and TRBJ2-7; 8 bases are a match to TRBD1. The CDR3 runs 15 residues. Germline V gene lookup returns CDR1 MNHEY and CDR2 SVGAGI. Losses at the gene ends were 5 bases for V and 2 bases for J; bases not matched to a gene: 8.

The table lists this clone with a few counts. V and J are TRBV5-6 and TRBJ1-1, with 8 bases lining up with TRBD1. V was clipped by 3 bases and J by 3 bases; unmatched bases: 4. This CDR3 is built from 14 residues. Germline CDR1 SGHDT, CDR2 YYEEEE. This CDR3 reads CASSYGQGDTEAFF. CDR3 DNA sequence: TGTGCCAGCAGCTACGGACAGGGAGACACTGAAGCTTTCTTT.

The V call is TRBV19, the J call TRBJ2-2; D ambiguous. CDR1 is LNHDA and CDR2 is SQIVND in the germline V gene (reference sequence). Trimming removed 4 bases from V and 1 base from J, with 7 bases in between. The CDR3 totals 14 residues. CDR3 region: CASSTRRNTGELFF. The CDR3 DNA reads TGTGCCAGTAGTACCCGCAGGAACACCGGGGAGCTGTTTTTT.